Shown below are 19 T cell receptor beta chains from a single sample sequenced in a study of immune evolution from preneoplasia to lung adenocarcinoma. This table comes from immunoSEQ multiplex PCR, and its TCRdb copy is limited to in-frame clones, with some not included. The sample carries about 8,000 clones, 75% to 85% recorded once. Sequenced sample: FFPE adjacent normal lung tissue. The receptors originated from a person aged 55-80 years with lung adenocarcinoma.

A few counts support this clone. Additional DNA sequences in this sample encode the identical CDR3. The chain has TRBV6-6 and TRBJ1-1; possible D gene TRBD1, 6 bases. The CDR3 has 14 amino acids. Germline values: CDR1 MNHNY, CDR2 SVGAGI (reference sequence). The V end was cut by 1 base, the J end by 1 base, with 7 bases between. CDR3 region: CASSYLTGNTEAFF. The DNA for the CDR3 is TGTGCCAGCAGTTACTTGACAGGGAACACTGAAGCTTTCTTT.

In its sample, this clone was seen a few times. The chain carries TRBV2 and TRBJ1-6; tentative D call: TRBD1 (6 bases). V was trimmed by 2 bases and J by 10 bases, leaving 15 bases between them. Germline V gene sequence: CDR1 SNHLY, CDR2 FYNNEI. The CDR3 runs 15 residues. The CDR3 DNA reads TGTGCCAGCAGTGAATTCGGGGGGCCATTCTCACCCCTCCACTTT. This translates into CASSEFGGPFSPLHF.

V and J are TRBV19 and TRBJ2-7; no firm D call. The V gene's germline CDR1 is LNHDA and CDR2 SQIVND (reference sequence). There are 9 residues in the CDR3. V shed 11 bases and J shed 5 bases, with 7 bases lying between them. This CDR3 is CAGRHEQYF. DNA of the CDR3: TGTGCCGGGCGACACGAGCAGTACTTC.

CDR3 residues: CASSYRGTDETQYF. In DNA, the CDR3 is TGTGCCAGCAGTTACCGTGGGACAGATGAGACCCAGTACTTC. The genes are TRBV6-5 and TRBJ2-5; TRBD1 agrees at 7 bases. J lost 5 bases, V lost 2 bases, and 5 bases had no gene match. This CDR3 is built from 14 residues. Germline CDR1 MNHEY, CDR2 SVGAGI.

This chain connects TRBV5-1 to TRBJ1-2; D remains unclear. The CDR3 spans 13 residues. V lost 4 bases and J 6 bases, leaving 13 bases between the germline ends. Germline CDR1 reads SGHRS; CDR2 reads YFSETQ. CDR3 sequence (DNA): TGCGCCAGCAGCCCCTCGGGTGTCGATGGCTACACCTTC. This translates into CASSPSGVDGYTF.

In its sample, this clone was seen a few times. The chain combines TRBV27 with TRBJ1-1; no clear D gene. The germline V gene encodes CDR1 MNHEY and CDR2 SMNVEV (reference sequence). V lost 3 bases and J lost 5, with 10 bases in between. The CDR3 extends over 13 amino acids. The CDR3, as DNA: TGTGCCAGCAGTTTGGGCAGGAGGACTGAAGCTTTCTTT. Protein: CASSLGRRTEAFF.

There are a few counts of this clone. V and J are TRBV5-1 and TRBJ2-1; no clear D gene. The CDR3 has 17 amino acids. Trimming stripped 0 bases from V and 0 bases from J, with 13 bases between. Germline values: CDR1 SGHRS, CDR2 YFSETQ. CDR3 amino acids: CASSLGDRVTSYNEQFF. The CDR3 bases are TGCGCCAGCAGCTTGGGTGACCGGGTTACCTCCTACAATGAGCAGTTCTTC. Combining the CDR3 with reference TRBV5-1 and TRBJ2-1 gives the whole variable domain KAGVTQTPRYLIKTRGQQVTLSCSPISGHRSVSWYQQTPGQGLQFLFEYFSETQRNKGNFPGRFSGRQFSNSRSEMNVSTLELGDSALYLCASSLGDRVTSYNEQFFGPGTRLTVL.

The rearrangement joins TRBV10-3 to TRBJ2-7; tentatively, D is TRBD1 (5 bases). The CDR3 is made up of 14 amino acids. Germline V lookup: CDR1 ENHRY, CDR2 SYGVKD. The V end was cut by 2 bases, the J end by 1 base, with 9 bases between. This CDR3 is CAISEGAASYEQYF. DNA for the CDR3: TGTGCCATCAGTGAGGGGGCGGCATCCTACGAGCAGTACTTC.

The chain recombines TRBV4-1 with TRBJ2-1; D might be TRBD2 (7 bases). The CDR3 totals 17 residues. V was shortened by 6 bases and J by 4 bases, with 22 bases between the two germline ends. Germline-derived CDR1 and CDR2 are MGHRA and YSYEKL. CDR3 loop: CASRIFPWGGAYNEQFF. Written as DNA, the CDR3 is TGCGCCAGCAGAATCTTCCCTTGGGGGGGGGCTTACAATGAGCAGTTCTTC.

The chain carries TRBV28 and TRBJ2-3, with 9 bases matching TRBD2. The ends lost 6 bases at V and 0 bases at J; junction bases unmatched: 22. CDR1 and CDR2 (germline): MDHEN, SYDVKM. This CDR3 has 21 amino acids. The CDR3 sequence: CASRLRPGRRTSAPSTDTQYF. CDR3 coding DNA: TGTGCCAGCAGGCTCCGACCGGGACGGCGGACTAGCGCACCTAGCACAGATACGCAGTATTTT.

The J gene is TRBJ1-1, the V gene TRBV10-1, with 9 bases matching TRBD1. CDR1 and CDR2 (germline): WNHNN, SYGVQD (reference sequence). J was trimmed by 3 bases and V by 5 bases; bases with no gene match: 4. CDR3 length: 14 residues. CDR3 in DNA: TGCGCCAGCAGTCCACAGGGGGCGGACACTGAAGCTTTCTTT. Translation gives CASSPQGADTEAFF.

V is TRBV7-8 and J is TRBJ2-1; 7 bases match TRBD2. V lost 1 base, J lost 10 bases, and 13 bases stayed unmatched. CDR1 SGHVS and CDR2 FQNEAQ come from the germline V gene. The CDR3 contains 16 residues. The CDR3 here is CASSLVLAPIYLEQFF. The DNA of the CDR3 is TGTGCCAGCAGCTTAGTACTAGCGCCAATATATCTAGAGCAGTTCTTC. Complete variable domain (other parts from reference TRBV7-8 and TRBJ2-1): GAGVSQSPRYKVAKRGQDVALRCDPISGHVSLFWYQQALGQGPEFLTYFQNEAQLDKSGLPSDRFFAERPEGSVSTLKIQRTQQEDSAVYLCASSLVLAPIYLEQFFGPGTRLTVL.

The chain is built from TRBV2 and TRBJ1-4, with TRBD1 matching over 7 bases. Trimming took 5 bases from V and 8 from J; bases not matched to a gene: 5. CDR3 length: 13 residues. The V gene's germline CDR1 is SNHLY and CDR2 FYNNEI. The CDR3 sequence is CASSSRTGEKLFF. Written as DNA, the CDR3 is TGTGCCAGCAGTTCAAGGACAGGAGAAAAACTGTTTTTT. The variable domain in full, completed from reference TRBV2 and TRBJ1-4, reads EPEVTQTPSHQVTQMGQEVILRCVPISNHLYFYWYRQILGQKVEFLVSFYNNEISEKSEIFDDQFSVERPDGSNFTLKIRSTKLEDSAMYFCASSSRTGEKLFFGSGTQLSVL.

J is TRBJ1-1 and V is TRBV4-2; no clear D. This CDR3 is 14 amino acids long. Per germline, CDR1 LGHNA and CDR2 YNFKEQ. Trimming shortened V by 0 bases and J by 11 bases, and 16 bases separated the two germline ends. CDR3 protein: CASSQDDIKVGAFF. CDR3 sequence (DNA): TGTGCCAGCAGCCAAGATGACATCAAAGTGGGCGCTTTCTTT.

The count of this clone is one. The chain joins TRBV29-1 to TRBJ1-1; a possible D gene is TRBD1 (5 bases). The V gene lost 2 bases and the J gene lost 2 bases, with 9 bases spanning the gap. The length of the CDR3 is 13 residues. Germline V gene lookup returns CDR1 SQVTM and CDR2 ANQGSEA. The CDR3 is CSVERGLNTEAFF. The DNA for the CDR3 is TGCAGCGTTGAAAGGGGCCTAAACACTGAAGCTTTCTTT.

By sample fraction, this clone is medium-sized. This CDR3 reads CASKTTGVVSPLHF. CDR3 sequence (DNA): TGTGCCAGCAAGACGACAGGGGTGGTTTCACCCCTCCACTTT. The rearrangement links TRBV2 to TRBJ1-6; 8 bases are shared with TRBD1. CDR3 length equals 14 residues. The V gene's germline CDR1 is SNHLY and CDR2 FYNNEI. V was clipped by 7 bases and J by 9 bases; unmatched bases: 8.

The rearrangement links TRBV30 to TRBJ1-4; tentatively, D is TRBD1 (6 bases). The germline V and J ends were trimmed by 3 bases and 4 bases, with 15 bases remaining between them. The CDR3 sequence is 15 residues long. Germline CDR1 is GTSNPN and CDR2 is SVGIG (reference sequence). The CDR3 region has the DNA TGTGCCTGGAGCCCCGGACAGAGCTATAATGAAAAACTGTTTTTT. Translated: CAWSPGQSYNEKLFF.

The V call is TRBV6-4, the J call TRBJ2-7, with a possible D match to TRBD2 (5 bases). Germline CDR1 MRHNA, CDR2 SNTAGT. The ends were cut back, 8 bases at V and 0 bases at J, with 17 bases in the middle. The CDR3 sequence is 15 residues long. DNA of the CDR3: TGTGCCAGCCCAAGGAGAGGGTGTTCCTCCTACGAGCAGTACTTC. This codes for CASPRRGCSSYEQYF.

In DNA form, the CDR3 reads TGTGCCAGCAGTGAAGGTGTAGTGGGGAATCAGCCCCAGCATTTT. The encoded protein is CASSEGVVGNQPQHF. The genes are TRBV2 and TRBJ1-5, with unresolved D. Trimming removed 1 base at V and 4 bases at J, with 11 bases between. Germline-derived CDR1 and CDR2 are SNHLY and FYNNEI. CDR3 length equals 15 residues.